This TCR beta chain originates from a study of cytomegalovirus exposure and HLA in healthy donors. This clone appeared a few times. Its antigen is currently unknown. Here immunoSEQ multiplex PCR was the method, and the copy in TCRdb shows in-frame clones only, minus some. Among about 250,000 clones listed, roughly 84% were seen once. Notes on the study in general: The classifier reportedly diagnosed cytomegalovirus status with high sensitivity and specificity.

The study drew the donors from its approximately 110-subject validation cohort, separate from the approximately 700-subject first cohort. The CDR3 has 13 residues. The ends were cut back, 4 bases at V and 4 bases at J, with 10 bases in the middle. CDR1 MDHEN and CDR2 SYDVKM come from the germline V gene. The material sequenced was PBMCs. The chain combines TRBV28 with TRBJ1-2, with TRBD1 as a possible D gene (6 bases). The sequence was collected from a man aged 18 to 35 in good health and CMV-seropositive. CDR3 DNA: TGTGCCAGCAGTTGGGGGGGCTCCTATGGCTACACCTTC. Translation: CASSWGGSYGYTF.